These 8 T cell receptor beta chains originate from one sample sequenced in a study of early T cells in non-severe SARS-CoV-2 infection. In TCRdb, the 5' RACE reads were re-called with MiXCR into one record per CDR3 protein. Of 100,000 to 120,000 distinct CDR3 sequences in the sample, 12% are singletons; the top ten hold less than 3.5%. Source material: whole blood. Receptors originate from an adult who was a healthcare worker with PCR-confirmed SARS-CoV-2 infection or an uninfected control (not recorded which).

This clonotype was detected many times. J is TRBJ2-1 and V is TRBV29-1; D possibly corresponds to TRBD2 (6 bases). Per the germline V gene, CDR1 is SQVTM and CDR2 is ANQGSEA. The CDR3 runs to 13 residues. The ends were cut back, 4 bases at V and 4 bases at J, with 11 bases in the middle. The CDR3: CSVGYGTYNEQFF. DNA for the CDR3: TGCAGCGTTGGATATGGGACTTACAATGAGCAGTTCTTC.

The J gene is TRBJ2-3, the V gene TRBV18; 13 bases are a match to TRBD2. The length of the CDR3 is 21 residues. Trimming cost V 1 base and J 2 bases; bases outside gene matches: 15. In germline, CDR1 is KGHSH, CDR2 LQKENI. CDR3 nucleotide sequence: TGTGCCAGCTCACCACTGCCGGTCGGACTAGCGGGGGCGAAGCTCACAGATACGCAGTATTTT. Protein: CASSPLPVGLAGAKLTDTQYF.

This clonotype showed up many times. The V and J genes are TRBV12-3 or TRBV12-4 and TRBJ1-1; 11 nucleotides align to TRBD1. Trimming at V came to 2 bases and at J to 11 bases, leaving 10 bases not matched to a gene. CDR3 length: 15 amino acids. This CDR3 is CASSLRTGGLLDAFF. The CDR3 nucleotides are TGTGCCAGCAGTTTACGGACAGGGGGCCTTTTAGATGCTTTCTTT.

The genes are TRBV11-2 and TRBJ1-2, with unresolved D. The CDR3 sequence is 12 residues long. Trimming stripped 5 bases from V and 8 bases from J, with 12 bases between. The germline V gene has CDR1 SGHAT and CDR2 FQNNGV. The CDR3 region is CASSQVVGGYTF. The CDR3 region has the DNA TGTGCCAGCAGCCAGGTGGTCGGAGGCTACACCTTC. Supplemented by reference TRBV11-2 and TRBJ1-2, the full variable domain reads EAGVAQSPRYKIIEKRQSVAFWCNPISGHATLYWYQQILGQGPKLLIQFQNNGVVDDSQLPKDRFSAERLKGVDSTLKIQPAKLEDSAVYLCASSQVVGGYTFGSGTRLTVV.

This clonotype appeared a few times. The gene calls are TRBV11-2 and TRBJ2-3; 9 bases align to TRBD2. Germline values: CDR1 SGHAT, CDR2 FQNNGV. There are 18 residues in the CDR3. V was clipped by 0 bases and J by 6 bases; unmatched bases: 13. The CDR3 nucleotides are TGTGCCAGCAGCTTAGATACAGGGCTGGCGGGGGGGCCCGATACGCAGTATTTT. As protein: CASSLDTGLAGGPDTQYF.

There are many counts of this clonotype. The chain links TRBV5-5 to TRBJ2-3; a possible D gene is TRBD2 (6 bases). Per germline, CDR1 SGHKS and CDR2 YYEKEE (reference sequence). The CDR3 totals 15 residues. V lost 1 base and J lost 5, with 14 bases in between. CDR3 region: CASSLLRGLRDTQYF. The CDR3, as DNA: TGTGCCAGCAGCTTGTTGCGGGGTTTACGAGATACGCAGTATTTT.

Ten or more counts support this clonotype. The chain has TRBV9 and TRBJ2-1; possible D gene TRBD1, 6 bases. CDR1 and CDR2 (germline): SGDLS, YYNGEE. The CDR3 runs 14 residues. With 0 bases removed from V and 2 bases from J, the gap between germline ends came to 6 bases. The CDR3 sequence is CASSVGGPYNEQFF. CDR3 in DNA: TGTGCCAGCAGCGTAGGGGGGCCCTACAATGAGCAGTTCTTC.

This clonotype was picked up a small number of times. The V gene is TRBV12-3 or TRBV12-4, the J gene TRBJ2-5; TRBD1 or TRBD2 may be the D gene (6 bases each). The CDR3 spans 16 residues. Trimming shortened V by 4 bases and J by 2 bases, and 17 bases separated the two germline ends. In nucleotides, the CDR3 is TGTGCCAGCAGTTCCCACGCGGGACACGGGCAAGAGACCCAGTACTTC. Residues: CASSSHAGHGQETQYF.